This T cell receptor beta chain was obtained from a study of regulatory T cells in long-lasting Graves disease. Described time point: persistent/refractory GD, antithyroid drugs over 5 years with positive TRAb. Isolated PBMC RNA provided the starting material for the TCR library. Study outcomes and limitations: Researchers reported studying only peripheral blood, not thyroid tissue. TCR diversity was lower in persistent Graves' patients (versus newly diagnosed ones). Persistent disease favored TRBV28, TRBJ1-2 and TRBJ2-5.

Notes on this clonotype: Its antigen is not known.

HTBI primers from iRepertoire and Arm-PCR of CDR3 regions yielded the TCR beta libraries. TCRdb recomputed calls from the multiplex PCR reads with MiXCR, one row per CDR3 protein. This table has roughly 490,000 distinct CDR3 sequences, less than 25% appearing once. The germline V gene encodes CDR1 LNHDA and CDR2 SQIVND (reference sequence). The CDR3 has 13 amino acids. With 6 bases removed from V and 3 bases from J, the gap between germline ends came to 8 bases. The sequencing used peripheral blood mononuclear cells (PBMCs), collected when the disease was refractory, from a patient treated with antithyroid drugs. This chain uses TRBV19 with TRBJ2-2; D is undetermined. This TCR was sampled from a female donor with Graves disease. The CDR3 DNA reads TGTGCCAGTAGCTGGACCCACACCGGGGAGCTGTTTTTT. Translating gives CASSWTHTGELFF.